These T cell receptor beta chains were read from a single sample in a study of T cell responses to AZD1222 COVID-19 vaccine. Libraries were prepared by immunoSEQ multiplex PCR; TCRdb keeps only in-frame clonotypes and omits some of them. The sample lists 70,000 to 95,000 clones, about 82% occurring once. This sample comprised peripheral blood, obtained 28 days after the second AZD1222 dose. These receptors all come from an adult who received the AZD1222 COVID-19 vaccine. The CDR3 runs from the conserved cysteine through the conserved F or W. D genes are given only for firm matches. Clone size appears in some rows only: once, few, many, or a class for an expanded clone.

J gene | clone size | V gene | D gene | CDR3 DNA | CDR3 protein
TRBJ2-1 | few | TRBV7-9 | TRBD1 | TGTGCCAGCAGCCCACGGGGACAGGGGGGTAATGAGCAGTTCTTC | CASSPRGQGGNEQFF
TRBJ2-7 | - | TRBV4-3 | - | TGCGCCAGCAGCCAAGCCGTAGGCTACGAGCAGTACTTC | CASSQAVGYEQYF
TRBJ1-2 | - | TRBV6-5 | - | TGTGCCAGCACCACCCGGGGGGCAGGCTATGGCTACACCTTC | CASTTRGAGYGYTF
TRBJ1-1 | - | TRBV9 | - | TGTGCCAGCAGCACGCCCCCAAACACTGAAGCTTTCTTT | CASSTPPNTEAFF
TRBJ2-1 | - | TRBV4-2 | TRBD2 | TGTGCCAGCAGCCAAGACGGAAGCGGGGGGCCCGACTTAAACAATGAGCAGTTCTTC | CASSQDGSGGPDLNNEQFF
TRBJ2-7 | - | TRBV3-1/TRBV3-2 | - | TGTGCCAGCAGCCAAGCCGGGACACCGCCGCGCGAGCAGTACTTC | CASSQAGTPPREQYF
TRBJ1-1 | - | TRBV18 | TRBD1 | TGTGCCAGCTCGCGACAGGGGCAGGGAGGGGGCACTGAAGCTTTCTTT | CASSRQGQGGGTEAFF
TRBJ2-3 | once | TRBV6-1 | - | TGTGCCAGCAGTGAAGTAGGGGGAAACACAGATACGCAGTATTTT | CASSEVGGNTDTQYF
TRBJ2-3 | - | TRBV7-3 | TRBD2 | TGTGCCAGCAGCTTAGGACGGCGGGAGGGCCTCGATACGCAGTATTTT | CASSLGRREGLDTQYF
TRBJ2-7 | - | TRBV27 | - | TGTGCCAGCAGATCCAGCGGCAGGGGTGGGCAGTACTTC | CASRSSGRGGQYF
TRBJ2-7 | - | TRBV3-1/TRBV3-2 | - | TGTGCCAGCAGCCAAGAGCGGCATTTTTCCTACGAGCAGTACTTC | CASSQERHFSYEQYF
TRBJ2-3 | - | TRBV3-1/TRBV3-2 | - | TGTGCCAGCAGCCACGAGTATGCGCCTCTTAGCACAGATACGCAGTATTTT | CASSHEYAPLSTDTQYF
TRBJ1-4 | - | TRBV4-2 | - | TGTGCCAGCAGCCAAGTCGGGGCGGCAACTAATGAAAAACTGTTTTTT | CASSQVGAATNEKLFF
TRBJ2-1 | once | TRBV5-1 | - | TGCGCCAGCAGCCTTACCCGGGGAGAGCAGTTCTTC | CASSLTRGEQFF
TRBJ2-1 | - | TRBV5-1 | - | TGCGCCAGCAGCTTGGGACTAAGCTCCTACAATGAGCAGTTCTTC | CASSLGLSSYNEQFF
TRBJ2-3 | - | TRBV18 | TRBD1 | TGTGCCAGCTCACCTCGACAGGGGGCTAACACAGATACGCAGTATTTT | CASSPRQGANTDTQYF
TRBJ2-3 | - | TRBV7-9 | TRBD2 | TGTGCCAGCAGCTCTCGACTAGCGGGAGGCCCAGATACGCAGTATTTT | CASSSRLAGGPDTQYF
TRBJ2-1 | - | TRBV19 | TRBD2 | TGTGCCAGTAGGGGACTAGGAGACTACAATGAGCAGTTCTTC | CASRGLGDYNEQFF
TRBJ1-2 | - | TRBV2 | - | TGTGCCAGCAGTGAGACCGCCTGGTATGGCTACACCTTC | CASSETAWYGYTF
TRBJ1-2 | few | TRBV7-9 | - | TGTGCCAGTGATAGGGCAGGGATGTTTGGCTACACCTTC | CASDRAGMFGYTF
TRBJ1-1 | - | TRBV10-3 | - | TGTGCCATCAGTGCCGAGCGGGCCACTGAAGCTTTCTTT | CAISAERATEAFF
TRBJ1-2 | - | TRBV6-5 | - | TGTGCCAGCAGCTACAAGGACCGTTCCTATGGCTACACCTTC | CASSYKDRSYGYTF
TRBJ1-6 | few | TRBV12-3/TRBV12-4 | - | TGTGCCAGCAGTTTAAGGAGGAGATCACCCCTCCACTTT | CASSLRRRSPLHF
TRBJ1-5 | - | TRBV2 | - | TGTGCCAGCAGTGACAGGGTTAGCAATCAGCCCCAGCATTTT | CASSDRVSNQPQHF
TRBJ1-2 | - | TRBV14 | - | TGTGCCAGCAGCCAAAGGGCCCTCGGATATGGCTACACCTTC | CASSQRALGYGYTF
TRBJ2-7 | - | TRBV30 | TRBD1 | TGTGCCTGGAGTGCTCGGGACAGGGGACACGAGCAGTACTTC | CAWSARDRGHEQYF
TRBJ1-3 | - | TRBV2 | - | TGTGCCAGCGGGGAGACTGGAAACACCATATATTTT | CASGETGNTIYF
TRBJ2-1 | - | TRBV6-4 | - | TGTGCCAGCAGTGCCCAATACAGGGACAATGAGCAGTTCTTC | CASSAQYRDNEQFF
TRBJ1-1 | - | TRBV3-1/TRBV3-2 | TRBD1 | TGTGCCAGCAGCCAAGAACCCAGGACAGGGAGGGCTTTCTTT | CASSQEPRTGRAFF
TRBJ2-2 | - | TRBV28 | - | TGTGCCTGCCGTGGGGGGCGGGAGCTGTTTTTT | CACRGGRELFF
TRBJ2-7 | - | TRBV10-3 | - | TGTGCCATCAGTGAGTCGAGGCGGGGTGTGTACGAGCAGTACTTC | CAISESRRGVYEQYF
TRBJ1-2 | once | TRBV2 | - | TGTGCCAGCACCCCCCAGGCCTCCTATGGCTACACCTTC | CASTPQASYGYTF
TRBJ2-7 | - | TRBV28 | TRBD2 | TGTGCCAGCAGCCTCGGACTAGCGGTACCCTACGAGCAGTACTTC | CASSLGLAVPYEQYF
TRBJ1-5 | - | TRBV12-3/TRBV12-4 | - | TGTGCCAGCAGTCCCCTCCATCAGCCCCAGCATTTT | CASSPLHQPQHF
TRBJ2-7 | - | TRBV5-5 | TRBD1 | TGTGCCAGCAGCCAAACCGGGACAGGGGTCTACGAGCAGTACTTC | CASSQTGTGVYEQYF
TRBJ2-2 | - | TRBV27 | - | TGTGCCAGCAGGTTGAGCTCGGGACCGAACACCGGGGAGCTGTTTTTT | CASRLSSGPNTGELFF
TRBJ1-1 | - | TRBV10-1 | - | TGCGCCAGCAAAGGCACCTACAACACTGAAGCTTTCTTT | CASKGTYNTEAFF
TRBJ2-2 | - | TRBV12-3/TRBV12-4 | - | TGTGCCAGCAGACAGGGAAACACCGGGGAGCTGTTTTTT | CASRQGNTGELFF
TRBJ1-1 | - | TRBV28 | - | TGTGCCAGCAGTTTAGGCCTCCTCGGGGCTTTCTTT | CASSLGLLGAFF
TRBJ2-3 | - | TRBV9 | - | TGTGCCAGCAGCGGCCAGAAGAACCCCCATACGCAGTATTTT | CASSGQKNPHTQYF